This T cell receptor (beta chain) came from a study of T cells and Merkel cell carcinoma outcomes. Study observations and caveats: Reportedly, T-cell repertoire with density predicts Merkel cell carcinoma outcomes.

This clone was seen more than once but under ten times. Its antigen remains unknown. Produced via immunoSEQ multiplex PCR; TCRdb's table is partial and in-frame only. The sample lists some 15,000 clones, 81% seen once, with approximately 8.1% in the top ten. Input material: tumor tissue from Merkel cell carcinoma. This clonotype originated in a human donor with Merkel cell carcinoma.

The CDR3 loop is CASRPGAEMNTEAFF. CDR3 nucleotide sequence: TGTGCCAGCAGACCCGGCGCGGAAATGAACACTGAAGCTTTCTTT. The J gene is TRBJ1-1, the V gene TRBV6-1, with D unclear. V lost 6 bases and J 0 bases, leaving 14 bases between the germline ends. Germline lookup yields CDR1 MNHNS and CDR2 SASEGT. The CDR3 has 15 residues.